This record looks at one T cell receptor (beta chain) sequence and its context. What it recognizes is unknown. The data originate from a study of cytomegalovirus exposure and HLA in healthy donors. Germline-derived CDR1 and CDR2 are KGHSH and LQKENI. The ends lost 6 bases at V and 2 bases at J; junction bases unmatched: 10. This CDR3 contains 17 residues. Overall study results and limits: Links to common viral pathogens appeared, in a later analysis, for several of the most significant clusters.

The PCR contained 60 Vbeta and 13 Jbeta primers. TCRdb's copy holds only in-frame clones and misses some; the assay was immunoSEQ multiplex PCR. The sample includes 120,000 or so clones, around 80% of them seen just once. The receptor's source is a female donor in good health and CMV-seropositive. The chain joins TRBV18 to TRBJ1-6, with 7 bases that match TRBD1. The sample consisted of PBMCs. In DNA form, the CDR3 reads TGTGCCAGCTCCCCCCGGGAGGGGGCGGCCTATAATTCACCCCTCCACTTT. Translation: CASSPREGAAYNSPLHF.